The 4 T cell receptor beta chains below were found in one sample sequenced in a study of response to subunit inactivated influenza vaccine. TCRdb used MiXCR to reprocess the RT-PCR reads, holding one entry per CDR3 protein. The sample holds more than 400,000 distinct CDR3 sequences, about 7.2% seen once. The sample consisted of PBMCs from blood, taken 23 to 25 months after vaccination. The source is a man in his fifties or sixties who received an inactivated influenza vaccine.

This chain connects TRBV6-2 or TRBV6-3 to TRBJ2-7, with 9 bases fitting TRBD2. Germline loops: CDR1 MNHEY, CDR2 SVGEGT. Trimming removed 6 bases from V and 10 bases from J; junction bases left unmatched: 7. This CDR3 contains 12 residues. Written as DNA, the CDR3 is TGTGCCAGCAGAGGACTAGCGACAAGACAGTACTTC. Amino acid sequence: CASRGLATRQYF.

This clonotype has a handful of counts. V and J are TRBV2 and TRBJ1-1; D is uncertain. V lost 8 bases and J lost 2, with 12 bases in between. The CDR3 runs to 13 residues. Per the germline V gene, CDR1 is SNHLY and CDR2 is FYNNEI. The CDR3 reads CASVSGPNTEAFF. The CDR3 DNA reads TGTGCCAGCGTCTCCGGGCCCAACACTGAAGCTTTCTTT.

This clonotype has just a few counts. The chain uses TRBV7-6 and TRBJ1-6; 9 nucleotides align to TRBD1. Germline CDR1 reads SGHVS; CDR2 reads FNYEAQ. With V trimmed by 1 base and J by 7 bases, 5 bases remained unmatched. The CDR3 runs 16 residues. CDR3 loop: CASSLVSGTGNSPLHF. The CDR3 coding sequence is TGTGCCAGCAGCTTAGTATCAGGGACAGGGAATTCACCCCTCCACTTT.

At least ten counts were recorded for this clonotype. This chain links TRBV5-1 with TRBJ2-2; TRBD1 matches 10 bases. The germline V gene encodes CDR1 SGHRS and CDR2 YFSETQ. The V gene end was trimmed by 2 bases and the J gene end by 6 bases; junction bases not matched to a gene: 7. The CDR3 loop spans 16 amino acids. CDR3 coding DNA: TGCGCCAGCAGCTTACGGACAGGGGGAACGGCCGGGGAGCTGTTTTTT. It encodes CASSLRTGGTAGELFF.